This T cell receptor (beta chain) was observed in a study of blood T cell repertoires in COVID-19. Study as a whole: Samples representing acute and convalescent COVID-19 were sourced from the United States, Italy and Spain.

Participants' own reports of clinical history determined their cohort assignment. Produced via immunoSEQ multiplex PCR; TCRdb's table is partial and in-frame only. The sample records hundreds of thousands of clones, over 80% being singletons. Trimming removed 3 bases from V and 2 bases from J, with 13 bases in between. The CDR3 is 16 residues long. The germline V gene has CDR1 MNHEY and CDR2 SMNVEV (reference sequence). The source is a man aged 50 to 59 who had been exposed to COVID-19. Sample: PBMCs or T cells enriched from blood (not recorded which). The chain uses TRBV27 and TRBJ1-4; D might be TRBD1 (6 bases). CDR3 bases: TGTGCCAGCAGTTTCCAGGGGAGGGCGACTAATGAAAAACTGTTTTTT. It encodes CASSFQGRATNEKLFF.